This T cell receptor (beta chain) stems from a study of T cells in localized non-small cell lung cancer. Concerning this clone itself: Its antigen is unidentified.

V dropped 3 bases and J dropped 0 bases, with 11 bases sitting between them. The CDR3 is 16 amino acids. The germline CDR1 and CDR2 sequences are MNHEY and SMNVEV (reference sequence). Study-wide results and limits: Longer overall survival associated with higher blood T cell density; shorter survival with higher adjacent-lung clonality. It was uninvolved adjacent lung that showed the highest T cell clonality, exceeding tumor.

The table came from immunoSEQ multiplex PCR; TCRdb's copy has only in-frame clones and leaves some out. The repertoire holds 50,000 to 75,000 clones, 70% to 90% seen once, with 22% in the top ten. This clonotype was obtained from a man aged 40-75 years with stage I squamous cell lung carcinoma. This chain joins TRBV27 and TRBJ2-2, with D possibly TRBD2 on 6 matching bases. This sample comprised peripheral blood, obtained before any cancer treatment. As DNA, the CDR3 is TGTGCCAGCAGTTTTCGGAGGGTTCCGAACACCGGGGAGCTGTTTTTT. Amino acid sequence: CASSFRRVPNTGELFF.